Detailed here is one T cell receptor beta chain. The data are from a study of blood T cell repertoires in COVID-19. Study background: The cDNA or gDNA used as material had been derived from T cells, B-cell-depleted T cells, or PBMCs.

Individuals drawn from about 26 US areas were about 18 to 89 years old. Germline V CDR1 and CDR2: KGHSH, LQKENI. J gave up 0 bases and V 3 bases, and 5 bases lay outside the gene matches. CDR3 length: 16 residues. TCRdb's table, derived via immunoSEQ multiplex PCR, lists solely in-frame clones and lacks some. This table has 300,000 to 450,000 clones, roughly 90% appearing once. The clonotype originates from a woman in her twenties or thirties who had recovered from COVID-19. The chain uses TRBV18 and TRBJ2-1; 7 bases align to TRBD2. The sample taken for sequencing was PBMCs or T cells enriched from blood (not recorded which). Here the CDR3 reads CASSPPSGSSYNEQFF. CDR3 sequence (DNA): TGTGCCAGCTCACCGCCTAGCGGTAGCTCCTACAATGAGCAGTTCTTC.